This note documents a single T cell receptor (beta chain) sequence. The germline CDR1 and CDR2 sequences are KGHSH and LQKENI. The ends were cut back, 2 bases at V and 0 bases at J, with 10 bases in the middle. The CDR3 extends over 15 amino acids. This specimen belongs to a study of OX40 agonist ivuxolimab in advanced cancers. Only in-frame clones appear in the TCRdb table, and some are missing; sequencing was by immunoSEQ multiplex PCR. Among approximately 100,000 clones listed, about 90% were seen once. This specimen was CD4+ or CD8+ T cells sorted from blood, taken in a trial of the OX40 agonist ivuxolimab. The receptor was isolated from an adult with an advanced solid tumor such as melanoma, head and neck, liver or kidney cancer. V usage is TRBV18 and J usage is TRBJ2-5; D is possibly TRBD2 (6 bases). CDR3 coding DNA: TGTGCCAGCTCACCAACTTCGGGGGACCAAGAGACCCAGTACTTC. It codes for CASSPTSGDQETQYF.